What follows are 26 T cell receptor beta chains derived from one specimen sequenced in a study of naive and memory T cell subsets (dated by TCRdb to about 2017). The library relied on UMI-ligation and nested PCR. Instrument used: Illumina MiSeq. The beta constant-region primer was an equimolar mix of two oligonucleotides covering both TRBC1 and TRBC2. TCRdb redid the processing of the public reads, applying fastp at Q25 and MiXCR, and retained in-frame beta chains. Rows with one shared CDR3 protein collapse into an entry with the most common genes and DNA. In this sample the table shows approximately 21,000 distinct CDR3 sequences, more than 9.5% of which occur a single time. The top ten clonotypes cover about a sixth of the sample. Sequenced material: central memory CD8+ T cells from blood. This sample's cell subset or site label indicates: central memory, CD45RA- CD27+. The receptor set was obtained from a human donor in good health.

This clonotype has a count of ten or more. The rearrangement joins TRBV3-1 to TRBJ2-7; D might be TRBD1 (6 bases). CDR3 size: 16 residues. Germline CDR1 and CDR2: LGHDT and YNNKEL (reference sequence). With 0 bases removed from V and 0 bases from J, the gap between germline ends came to 12 bases. CDR3 residues: CASSQENLGGSYEQYF. CDR3 nucleotide sequence: TGTGCCAGCAGCCAAGAGAATCTAGGGGGCTCCTACGAGCAGTACTTC.

The sample holds many counts of this clonotype. The gene calls are TRBV5-5 and TRBJ1-5; possible D gene TRBD1, 5 bases. Germline values: CDR1 SGHKS, CDR2 YYEKEE (reference sequence). V was clipped by 4 bases and J by 3 bases, with 11 bases between them. This CDR3 comprises 14 residues. In DNA form, the CDR3 reads TGTGCCAGCAGCGGGGACGTCCACAATCAGCCCCAGCATTTT. Amino acids: CASSGDVHNQPQHF. Complete variable domain (other parts from reference TRBV5-5 and TRBJ1-5): DAGVTQSPTHLIKTRGQQVTLRCSPISGHKSVSWYQQVLGQGPQFIFQYYEKEERGRGNFPDRFSARQFPNYSSELNVNALLLGDSALYLCASSGDVHNQPQHFGDGTRLSIL.

This clonotype was detected a few times. The chain employs TRBV27 and TRBJ1-4, with TRBD1 identical over 9 bases. The V segment lost 5 bases and the J segment 8 bases; nucleotides outside the gene matches: 9. There are 15 residues in the CDR3. Per the germline V gene, CDR1 is MNHEY and CDR2 is SMNVEV (reference sequence). The chain's CDR3 is CASSPTGGFREKLFF. CDR3 DNA: TGTGCCAGCAGTCCTACAGGGGGCTTCCGGGAAAAACTGTTTTTT.

The chain carries TRBV15 and TRBJ2-2, with D perhaps TRBD1 or TRBD2 (5 bases each). V was trimmed by 5 bases and J by 2 bases, leaving 12 bases between them. The CDR3 is 15 residues long. Germline CDR1 LNHNV, CDR2 YYDKDF (reference sequence). The CDR3 DNA follows: TGTGCCACCAGCGGGGACCCACTAAACACCGGGGAGCTGTTTTTT. Protein: CATSGDPLNTGELFF. Supplemented by reference TRBV15 and TRBJ2-2, the full variable domain reads DAMVIQNPRYQVTQFGKPVTLSCSQTLNHNVMYWYQQKSSQAPKLLFHYYDKDFNNEADTPDNFQSRRPNTSFCFLDIRSPGLGDTAMYLCATSGDPLNTGELFFGEGSRLTVL.

This clonotype was observed at least ten times. The chain carries TRBV12-3 or TRBV12-4 and TRBJ2-3, with 12 bases fitting TRBD2. V trimming: 7 bases; J trimming: 1 base; junction bases outside the gene matches: 3. The CDR3 runs 15 residues. For the CDR3, the DNA is TGTGCCAGCAAACTAGCGGGAGGCCGCACAGATACGCAGTATTTT. Translated: CASKLAGGRTDTQYF.

The chain links TRBV5-1 to TRBJ2-7, with a weak D call TRBD1 (6 bases). The CDR3 sequence is 13 residues long. CDR1 and CDR2 (germline): SGHRS, YFSETQ. V was clipped by 4 bases and J by 5 bases, with 13 bases between them. CDR3 protein: CASSLYTGNEQYF. Written as DNA, the CDR3 is TGCGCCAGCAGCCTCTACACAGGGAACGAGCAGTACTTC.

This clonotype came up a few times. The chain uses TRBV5-1 and TRBJ1-3, with D perhaps matching TRBD1 (6 bases). Trimming left V 6 bases short and J 0 bases short, with 19 bases between. The CDR3 loop spans 17 amino acids. CDR1 and CDR2 (germline): SGHRS, YFSETQ. The CDR3 DNA reads TGCGCCAGCACCCCGGATATGCAGGGGACCTCTGGAAACACCATATATTTT. Its translation: CASTPDMQGTSGNTIYF.

In its sample, this clonotype was seen a few times. The chain recombines TRBV7-9 with TRBJ2-4; 7 bases map to TRBD2. CDR3 length: 16 residues. Germline V gene lookup returns CDR1 SEHNR and CDR2 FQNEAQ (reference sequence). The ends lost 4 bases at V and 8 bases at J; junction bases unmatched: 14. The CDR3 sequence is CASSYGGWRERDIQYF. Here the CDR3 DNA reads TGTGCCAGCAGCTACGGTGGATGGCGGGAGAGGGACATTCAGTACTTC.

Ten or more counts support this clonotype. The chain uses TRBV7-9 and TRBJ1-1; D is unresolved. Germline assignment: CDR1 SEHNR and CDR2 FQNEAQ (reference sequence). Trimming stripped 6 bases from V and 1 base from J, with 9 bases between. The CDR3 runs 13 residues. CDR3 loop: CASRVTENTEAFF. DNA of the CDR3: TGTGCCAGCAGGGTTACAGAGAACACTGAAGCTTTCTTT.

Ten or more counts support this clonotype. The rearrangement joins TRBV25-1 to TRBJ2-7, with 7 nucleotides matching TRBD2. V trimming: 6 bases; J trimming: 4 bases; junction bases outside the gene matches: 0. There are 11 residues in the CDR3. Germline V lookup: CDR1 MGHDK, CDR2 SYGVNS. CDR3 loop: CASRRGYEQYF. In nucleotides, the CDR3 is TGTGCCAGCAGGCGGGGGTACGAGCAGTACTTC.

Regarding this clonotype: Possible read error: a much larger clone is one base away. The chain employs TRBV28 and TRBJ2-1, with D hard to call. V lost 2 bases to trimming and J lost 7 bases, with 9 bases between them. There are 13 residues in the CDR3. CDR1 and CDR2 (germline): MDHEN, SYDVKM. CDR3: CASSLNGRNEQFF. The CDR3 DNA reads TGTGCCAGCAGTTTAAATGGTAGGAATGAGCAGTTCTTC.

In this sample, this clonotype turned up many times. The J gene is TRBJ2-7, the V gene TRBV6-4, with unresolved D. Between the trimmed V and J ends, which lost 2 bases and 2 bases, there was a span of 19 bases. The length of the CDR3 is 17 residues. The germline V gene has CDR1 MRHNA and CDR2 SNTAGT. The CDR3 DNA sequence: TGTGCCAGCAGTGACCTGGTGCCTCAGGTCCTACCCTACGAGCAGTACTTC. This codes for CASSDLVPQVLPYEQYF.

The rearrangement joins TRBV13 to TRBJ2-3; TRBD2 agrees at 7 bases. Trimming at V came to 4 bases and at J to 1 base, leaving 2 bases not matched to a gene. The germline CDR1 and CDR2 sequences are PRHDT and FYEKMQ (reference sequence). This CDR3 region has 14 residues. The CDR3 DNA sequence: TGTGCCAGCAGCTCTCTAGCGGGCACAGATACGCAGTATTTT. Translation: CASSSLAGTDTQYF. The entire variable domain, with the rest obtained from reference TRBV13 and TRBJ2-3, is as follows: AAGVIQSPRHLIKEKRETATLKCYPIPRHDTVYWYQQGPGQDPQFLISFYEKMQSDKGSIPDRFSAQQFSDYHSELNMSSLELGDSALYFCASSSLAGTDTQYFGPGTRLTVL.

The chain links TRBV7-6 to TRBJ2-1; 7 bases are shared with TRBD1. The CDR3 totals 15 residues. V trimming: 4 bases; J trimming: 3 bases; junction bases outside the gene matches: 6. CDR1 and CDR2 (germline): SGHVS, FNYEAQ. The CDR3 loop is CASSYVRQGYNEQFF. The CDR3 DNA reads as TGTGCCAGCAGCTATGTGAGACAGGGCTACAATGAGCAGTTCTTC.

The chain is built from TRBV7-2 and TRBJ2-7; unclear D gene. V was trimmed by 1 base and J by 6 bases, leaving 7 bases between them. The CDR3 has 12 amino acids. CDR1 is SGHTA, CDR2 FQGNSA, per germline. CDR3 bases: TGTGCCAGCAGCTTAGACTCCCTCGAGCAGTACTTC. It yields the protein CASSLDSLEQYF.

The chain is built from TRBV28 and TRBJ1-2; D might be TRBD1 (5 bases). Germline V CDR1 and CDR2: MDHEN, SYDVKM. Trimming removed 6 bases from V and 0 bases from J, with 14 bases in between. This CDR3 contains 15 residues. CDR3 sequence: CASSTQAPSNYGYTF. The DNA for the CDR3 is TGTGCCAGCAGCACACAGGCCCCCTCTAACTATGGCTACACCTTC.

This clonotype showed up just a few times. The chain recombines TRBV6-2 or TRBV6-3 with TRBJ2-7, with 12 bases matching TRBD2. The CDR3 is 16 amino acids. Germline trimming cut 0 bases from V and 0 bases from J; bases unmatched to any gene: 0. Germline lookup yields CDR1 MNHEY and CDR2 SVGEGT. The CDR3 protein is CASSYSTSGSSYEQYF. The CDR3 region has the DNA TGTGCCAGCAGTTACTCGACTAGCGGGAGCTCCTACGAGCAGTACTTC.

This clonotype was seen a single time. The rearrangement uses TRBV6-5 and TRBJ2-1, with 7 bases aligning to TRBD2. CDR3 length: 22 residues. Trimming removed 1 base from V and 0 bases from J; junction bases left unmatched: 21. Germline V gene data show CDR1 as MNHEY and CDR2 as SVGAGI. CDR3 coding DNA: TGTGCCAGCAGTTACTTTCCAATGGGGGGAGGGCCTACTTCGAGCTCCTACAATGAGCAGTTCTTC. Translated, it gives CASSYFPMGGGPTSSSYNEQFF.

There are many counts of this clonotype. The chain joins TRBV28 to TRBJ2-1; D is possibly TRBD1 (6 bases). CDR1 and CDR2 from the germline V gene are MDHEN and SYDVKM. CDR3 size: 12 residues. V dropped 6 bases and J dropped 6 bases, with 9 bases sitting between them. The CDR3 coding sequence is TGTGCCAGCAGACGAGGGGGCAATGAGCAGTTCTTC. Amino acid sequence: CASRRGGNEQFF.

This clonotype was seen many times. This chain connects TRBV10-3 to TRBJ2-1, with TRBD2 as a possible D gene (6 bases). Trimming left V 4 bases short and J 6 bases short, with 10 bases between. The CDR3 has 13 amino acids. Germline V gene data show CDR1 as ENHRY and CDR2 as SYGVKD. The CDR3 DNA sequence: TGTGCCATCAGTGCGGGGGTAGTCAATGAGCAGTTCTTC. It specifies CAISAGVVNEQFF.

This rearrangement joins TRBV28 to TRBJ2-5; D perhaps matches TRBD2 (6 bases). Trimming stripped 5 bases from V and 2 bases from J, with 18 bases between. CDR1 and CDR2 (germline): MDHEN, SYDVKM. The length of the CDR3 is 16 residues. The chain's CDR3 is CASSTRGGRVQETQYF. DNA for the CDR3: TGTGCCAGCAGTACCAGAGGAGGGAGAGTTCAAGAGACCCAGTACTTC.

This clonotype occurred a few times. Written as DNA, the CDR3 is TGTGCCAGCAGTGCCAGGACTAGCGGGATGAAGACCCAGTACTTC. Amino acids: CASSARTSGMKTQYF. The V gene is TRBV28, the J gene TRBJ2-5; 12 nucleotides align to TRBD2. V dropped 5 bases and J dropped 6; count of bases not matched to a gene: 7. CDR1 and CDR2 (germline): MDHEN, SYDVKM. This CDR3 is 15 amino acids long.

This clonotype was seen many times. The genes are TRBV28 and TRBJ1-1; TRBD1 matches 9 bases. Germline CDR1 MDHEN, CDR2 SYDVKM. CDR3 length: 14 residues. J lost 10 bases, V lost 6 bases, and 12 bases had no gene match. The CDR3, as DNA: TGTGCCAGCAGACTAACAGGGGGCTCTGTGGGAGCTTTCTTT. Its protein product is CASRLTGGSVGAFF.

Relative to its sample, this clonotype is medium-sized. The V gene is TRBV20-1, the J gene TRBJ1-5; the match to TRBD1 covers 7 bases. V shed 6 bases, J shed 1 base, and the junction held 15 bases outside the gene matches. Germline values: CDR1 DFQATT, CDR2 SNEGSKA (reference sequence). The CDR3 is 17 amino acids. The CDR3 here is CSATPETGRYSNQPQHF. CDR3 bases: TGCAGTGCAACCCCCGAGACAGGGAGGTACAGCAATCAGCCCCAGCATTTT.

The chain uses TRBV9 and TRBJ2-1, with TRBD1 identical over 7 bases. V shed 5 bases and J 8 bases; nucleotides not matched to a gene: 16. Germline CDR1 is SGDLS and CDR2 is YYNGEE. This CDR3 comprises 16 residues. The CDR3 nucleotides are TGTGCCAGCAGGTCTCGACAGGGACACCAAGCCCATGAGCAGTTCTTC. Translation gives CASRSRQGHQAHEQFF.

This clonotype has at least ten counts. The CDR3 region has the DNA TGCGCCAGCAGCCTGGGGGGCAGCGGGAGGTACAATGAGCAGTTCTTC. It translates to CASSLGGSGRYNEQFF. The chain uses TRBV4-1 and TRBJ2-1; 9 bases agree with TRBD2. The germline V gene encodes CDR1 MGHRA and CDR2 YSYEKL. V was pared by 4 bases and J by 4 bases, with 8 bases of the junction left unmatched. The CDR3 has 16 residues.